Sequencing of this TCR beta chain was carried out in a study of metastatic and nonmetastatic thyroid tumors. Points from the study as a whole: It was reportedly found that TCR beta diversity was significantly higher in malignant thyroid tumors than in benign nodules, a difference seen in both blood and tumor samples.

Per the study methods: To classify distant metastasis in papillary thyroid cancer, a model was built from CDR3 differences across clinicopathological groups. MiXCR reprocessed the PCR reads for TCRdb. These V and J calls are TCRdb output, not the study's own analysis. The table records about 35,000 clones, around a third of them present only once. This clone came up a few times. Antigen unknown. Patients underwent thyroid surgery, and none had received any treatment before it. The trim removed 6 bases at V and 5 bases at J, leaving 10 bases unmatched. Germline assignment: CDR1 LNHDA and CDR2 SQIVND (reference sequence). The CDR3 runs to 15 residues.

V usage is TRBV19 and J usage is TRBJ1-2; 9 positions match TRBD1. The sequencing sample was made of tumor tissue. The TCR sequence derives from a female donor with papillary thyroid cancer or a benign thyroid nodule (not recorded which). Some clones in this sample may be carry-over from other donors' samples. CDR3 in amino acids: CASRPSGTGRYGYTF. CDR3 nucleotides: TGTGCCAGTAGACCATCCGGGACAGGGAGGTATGGCTACACCTTC.